The source of this T cell receptor beta chain is a study of cytomegalovirus exposure and HLA in healthy donors. Points from the study as a whole: It was reportedly the case that the classifier diagnosed cytomegalovirus status with high specificity and sensitivity. Confirmation was obtained in vitro that a few CMV-associated chains are specific for CMV antigens. Rarity held for most TCR sequences, but there were some public TCRs that occurred in many donors.

A single count supports this clone. Its antigen is unidentified. Germline values: CDR1 SGHAT, CDR2 FQNNGV. This CDR3 region has 12 residues. Trimming left V 5 bases short and J 3 bases short, with 8 bases between. Profiling relied on immunoSEQ multiplex PCR, and the TCRdb table lists in-frame clones only, not all of them. The sample contains around 150,000 clones, around four fifths of which appear only once. What was sequenced was PBMCs. This TCR was recovered from a man aged 30 to 39 in good health and CMV-seropositive. The chain couples TRBV11-2 to TRBJ2-7, with D tentatively TRBD2 (5 bases). CDR3 in amino acids: CASSRTLYEQYF. For the CDR3, the DNA is TGTGCCAGCAGCAGGACTCTCTACGAGCAGTACTTC.